The subject of this entry is one TCR beta chain. The CDR3 loop spans 16 amino acids. J gave up 3 bases and V 2 bases, and 9 bases lay outside the gene matches. CDR1 and CDR2 from the germline V gene are ENHRY and SYGVKD. The data stem from a study of blood T cell repertoires in COVID-19. Clones were read by immunoSEQ multiplex PCR, and TCRdb kept only the in-frame ones, dropping some. The data contain fewer than 110,000 clones, 80% of them singletons. Sequenced: peripheral blood. The clonotype comes from a man between 65 and 80 years old with acute or convalescent COVID-19. The chain uses TRBV10-3 and TRBJ1-2; 7 bases are shared with TRBD1. CDR3 amino acids: CAISEDRRQGDYGYTF. The CDR3 DNA is TGTGCCATCAGTGAGGACCGCCGACAGGGAGACTATGGCTACACCTTC.